These 28 T cell receptor beta chains share one sample of origin, sequenced in a study of T cells in Graves' hyperthyroidism and ophthalmopathy. RNA transcripts served as the template for amplifying TCR beta CDR3 regions. A set of HTBI primers served as the primers for a first-round RT-PCR of the TCR CDR3. One entry per CDR3 protein results from TCRdb running MiXCR on the multiplex PCR reads. The table includes 300,000 or so distinct CDR3 sequences, approximately 15% detected once. The sequenced material came from blood. These receptors all come from a young man with Graves' hyperthyroidism.

This clonotype was found many times. The chain is built from TRBV7-2 and TRBJ2-7; weak D call: TRBD1 (7 bases). The V and J ends lost 5 bases and 6 bases respectively, with 14 bases between them. Germline CDR1 reads SGHTA; CDR2 reads FQGNSA. This CDR3 has 13 amino acids. CDR3 coding DNA: TGTGCCAGCAGCCAGGGGGGAAACCGCGAGCAGTACTTC. The encoded protein is CASSQGGNREQYF.

This clonotype was observed at least ten times. The V and J genes are TRBV2 and TRBJ2-1; weak D call: TRBD1 (5 bases). Per the germline V gene, CDR1 is SNHLY and CDR2 is FYNNEI. CDR3 length: 16 residues. V was clipped by 1 base and J by 6 bases, with 16 bases between them. CDR3 sequence: CASSEVSPSGFNEQFF. The CDR3 DNA sequence: TGTGCCAGCAGTGAAGTTAGTCCCTCAGGGTTCAATGAGCAGTTCTTC.

This clonotype has just a few counts. This chain connects TRBV12-3 or TRBV12-4 to TRBJ2-3; D possibly corresponds to TRBD1 (6 bases). The CDR3 totals 14 residues. V lost 3 bases to trimming and J lost 2 bases, with 9 bases between them. CDR3 coding DNA: TGTGCCAGCAGTTTCAGGGGCCACACAGATACGCAGTATTTT. Amino acids: CASSFRGHTDTQYF.

This clonotype came up many times. V usage is TRBV6-5 and J usage is TRBJ2-1; D unresolved. CDR1 and CDR2 (germline): MNHEY, SVGAGI. Deletions cut 0 bases from V and 7 bases from J, with 7 bases between. The CDR3 spans 13 residues. In DNA form, the CDR3 reads TGTGCCAGCAGTTACTCGAGAAGGAATGAGCAGTTCTTC. Translated, it gives CASSYSRRNEQFF.

This clonotype was detected many times. The rearrangement links TRBV3-1 to TRBJ2-7, with a tentative D call TRBD2 (5 bases). The CDR3 loop spans 16 amino acids. V was clipped by 1 base and J by 2 bases, with 15 bases between them. Looked up from germline, CDR1 is LGHDT and CDR2 is YNNKEL (reference sequence). CDR3 sequence reads: CASSQVFAGQTYEQYF. In nucleotides, the CDR3 is TGTGCCAGCAGCCAAGTATTTGCGGGCCAGACCTACGAGCAGTACTTC.

This chain links TRBV7-2 with TRBJ1-2; tentatively, D is TRBD1 (6 bases). Germline CDR1 SGHTA, CDR2 FQGNSA. V shed 6 bases and J shed 7 bases, with 15 bases lying between them. The CDR3 loop spans 13 amino acids. The CDR3: CASRLRGAAGYTF. CDR3 DNA sequence: TGTGCCAGCAGGCTACGGGGGGCTGCTGGCTACACCTTC.

The rearrangement joins TRBV3-1 to TRBJ2-1; perhaps TRBD2 as D (8 bases). The CDR3 spans 19 residues. Germline CDR1 is LGHDT and CDR2 is YNNKEL (reference sequence). V was pared by 4 bases and J by 6 bases, with 28 bases between. This CDR3 is CASSPRQGWSGRASNEQFF. For the CDR3, the DNA is TGTGCCAGCAGCCCCCGACAGGGATGGAGCGGGAGAGCTTCCAATGAGCAGTTCTTC.

This clonotype was seen ten or more times. The CDR3 nucleotides read TGTGCCAGCAGCCCCCGACAGGGTTTCTATGGCTACACCTTC. This translates into CASSPRQGFYGYTF. This chain links TRBV11-3 with TRBJ1-2; 7 bases fit TRBD1. CDR3 size: 14 residues. After removal of 5 bases from V and 4 bases from J, the junction contained 7 bases not matched to a gene. Germline V gene lookup returns CDR1 SGHNT and CDR2 YENEEA.

A few counts support this clonotype. The CDR3 protein is CASGLAGGGWGNEQFF. The CDR3 coding sequence is TGTGCTAGTGGTCTGGCCGGGGGGGGCTGGGGCAATGAGCAGTTCTTC. The chain carries TRBV12-5 and TRBJ2-1, with 8 bases lining up with TRBD2. The V and J ends lost 5 bases and 6 bases, in that order; junction bases with no gene match: 12. Germline-derived CDR1 and CDR2 are LGHNT and FRNRAP. The CDR3 loop spans 16 amino acids.

This clonotype occurred many times. V gene TRBV11-3 combines with J gene TRBJ2-7, with 7 bases fitting TRBD1. CDR1 is SGHNT and CDR2 is YENEEA in the germline V gene. The V segment lost 5 bases and the J segment 1 base; nucleotides outside the gene matches: 5. The CDR3 runs to 14 residues. For the CDR3, the DNA is TGTGCCAGCAGCCCGAGGGACAGTTCCTACGAGCAGTACTTC. This translates into CASSPRDSSYEQYF.

This clonotype showed up many times. The chain is built from TRBV18 and TRBJ1-1; a weak D match, TRBD1 (6 bases). CDR3 length equals 15 residues. Germline V CDR1 and CDR2: KGHSH, LQKENI. Trimming removed 3 bases from V and 3 bases from J, with 14 bases in between. The CDR3 DNA reads as TGTGCCAGCTCACCGGTCCGGGGGCGGGACACTGAAGCTTTCTTT. Translating gives CASSPVRGRDTEAFF. Full variable domain (rest looked up from reference TRBV18 and TRBJ1-1): NAGVMQNPRHLVRRRGQEARLRCSPMKGHSHVYWYRQLPEEGLKFMVYLQKENIIDESGMPKERFSAEFPKEGPSILRIQQVVRGDSAAYFCASSPVRGRDTEAFFGQGTRLTVV.

This clonotype was recorded many times. The J gene is TRBJ2-7, the V gene TRBV7-2, with 12 bases matching TRBD2. V gave up 5 bases and J gave up 5 bases; unmatched junction bases: 7. The CDR3 length is 15 residues. The germline V gene encodes CDR1 SGHTA and CDR2 FQGNSA. Written as DNA, the CDR3 is TGTGCCAGCAGCCCCCGACTAGCGGGAGAAAACGAGCAGTACTTC. The encoded protein is CASSPRLAGENEQYF.

This chain uses TRBV20-1 with TRBJ1-5; D unresolved. Germline-derived CDR1 and CDR2 are DFQATT and SNEGSKA (reference sequence). The V gene lost 0 bases and the J gene lost 7 bases, with 7 bases spanning the gap. The CDR3 consists of 12 residues. CDR3 in amino acids: CSARDRIQPQHF. As DNA, the CDR3 is TGCAGTGCTAGAGATAGGATCCAGCCCCAGCATTTT.

This clonotype showed up many times. This chain links TRBV11-3 with TRBJ1-1; D remains unclear. The V end was cut by 3 bases, the J end by 4 bases, with 9 bases between. The germline CDR1 and CDR2 sequences are SGHNT and YENEEA. The CDR3 is made up of 13 amino acids. The CDR3 bases are TGTGCCAGCAGCTTTGGGCAGTCCACTGAAGCTTTCTTT. Protein: CASSFGQSTEAFF.

This chain connects TRBV6-4 to TRBJ2-1, with TRBD2 identical over 11 bases. This CDR3 has 18 residues. V was clipped by 2 bases and J by 1 base; unmatched bases: 7. CDR1 MRHNA and CDR2 SNTAGT come from the germline V gene. The CDR3 here is CASSDPKTSGDSYNEQFF. The CDR3 DNA sequence: TGTGCCAGCAGTGACCCTAAGACTAGCGGGGATTCCTACAATGAGCAGTTCTTC.

In this sample, this clonotype turned up many times. This sequence joins TRBV5-1 and TRBJ2-2, with TRBD1 identical over 10 bases. Trimming removed 0 bases from V and 8 bases from J; junction bases left unmatched: 10. Germline V gives CDR1 SGHRS, CDR2 YFSETQ. There are 17 residues in the CDR3. This CDR3 is CASSLVPGTGASGELFF. DNA of the CDR3: TGCGCCAGCAGCTTGGTCCCCGGGACAGGGGCGTCAGGGGAGCTGTTTTTT.

The chain recombines TRBV28 with TRBJ2-1; D is unresolved. CDR1 and CDR2 from the germline V gene are MDHEN and SYDVKM. V lost 2 bases and J lost 5, with 16 bases in between. This CDR3 spans 16 amino acids. The DNA of the CDR3 is TGTGCCAGCAGTTTACCCGGGCTAACTTTTAACAATGAGCAGTTCTTC. It encodes CASSLPGLTFNNEQFF.

This clonotype came up many times. The chain employs TRBV24-1 and TRBJ2-5; D may be TRBD1 (6 bases). Looked up from germline, CDR1 is KGHDR and CDR2 is SFDVKD. Trimming left V 8 bases short and J 1 base short, with 13 bases between. The length of the CDR3 is 14 residues. CDR3 in amino acids: CATTSGTPQETQYF. The CDR3, as DNA: TGTGCCACCACCTCCGGGACACCCCAAGAGACCCAGTACTTC.

This clonotype was found many times. This chain uses TRBV7-9 with TRBJ1-2; D ambiguous. The CDR3 extends over 13 amino acids. V lost 2 bases and J 8 bases, leaving 12 bases between the germline ends. Per the germline V gene, CDR1 is SEHNR and CDR2 is FQNEAQ (reference sequence). The CDR3 coding sequence is TGTGCCAGCAGCTTACTGTTGGGAGGAGGCTACACCTTC. Its translation: CASSLLLGGGYTF.

This clonotype was observed at least ten times. The chain carries TRBV7-9 and TRBJ2-5, with D maybe TRBD2 (5 bases). Germline V gene data show CDR1 as SEHNR and CDR2 as FQNEAQ (reference sequence). V was clipped by 2 bases and J by 4 bases, with 11 bases between them. The CDR3 contains 14 residues. CDR3 sequence: CASSLSRGPETQYF. The CDR3 nucleotides read TGTGCCAGCAGCTTAAGCAGAGGGCCAGAGACCCAGTACTTC.

This chain connects TRBV9 to TRBJ2-1, with 10 bases that match TRBD2. Germline V gene data show CDR1 as SGDLS and CDR2 as YYNGEE. This CDR3 has 14 amino acids. Trimming removed 3 bases from V and 6 bases from J; junction bases left unmatched: 3. The CDR3, as DNA: TGTGCCAGCAGCGGATCTAGCGGGAGCAATGAGCAGTTCTTC. Translated: CASSGSSGSNEQFF. The whole variable domain, remainder taken from reference TRBV9 and TRBJ2-1, is DSGVTQTPKHLITATGQRVTLRCSPRSGDLSVYWYQQSLDQGLQFLIQYYNGEERAKGNILERFSAQQFPDLHSELNLSSLELGDSALYFCASSGSSGSNEQFFGPGTRLTVL.

There are many counts of this clonotype. The V gene is TRBV28, the J gene TRBJ1-6; TRBD1 matches at 10 bases. The CDR3 is 13 amino acids. Germline values: CDR1 MDHEN, CDR2 SYDVKM. The ends lost 7 bases at V and 9 bases at J; junction bases unmatched: 3. CDR3 loop: CASTGTGVSPLHF. CDR3 DNA: TGTGCCAGCACCGGGACAGGGGTTTCACCCCTCCACTTT.

This clonotype occurred a few times. The gene calls are TRBV5-1 and TRBJ2-1; TRBD1 matches at 12 bases. CDR3 length: 16 residues. From germline, CDR1 is SGHRS and CDR2 YFSETQ. The V gene end was trimmed by 3 bases and the J gene end by 7 bases; junction bases not matched to a gene: 8. CDR3 residues: CASSWAGTGGGNEQFF. The CDR3 bases are TGCGCCAGCAGCTGGGCCGGGACAGGGGGCGGGAATGAGCAGTTCTTC.

This sequence joins TRBV6-5 and TRBJ1-2; maybe TRBD1 (5 bases). The CDR3 loop spans 15 amino acids. Between the trimmed V and J ends, which lost 0 bases and 8 bases, there was a span of 16 bases. From germline, CDR1 is MNHEY and CDR2 SVGAGI. CDR3 bases: TGTGCCAGCAGTTACTCGCGAGACTCAGGGAAGGGCTACACCTTC. Amino acids: CASSYSRDSGKGYTF.

This clonotype showed up many times. The rearrangement joins TRBV15 to TRBJ2-5; 8 positions match TRBD2. This CDR3 region has 17 residues. The junction had 15 bases not matched to a gene; V was cut back by 4 bases and J by 5 bases. In germline, CDR1 is LNHNV, CDR2 YYDKDF (reference sequence). This chain's CDR3 is CATSTRNNGGLGETQYF. As DNA, the CDR3 is TGTGCCACCAGCACGAGGAATAATGGGGGACTAGGGGAGACCCAGTACTTC.

The chain combines TRBV7-8 with TRBJ2-1; D ambiguous. Germline-derived CDR1 and CDR2 are SGHVS and FQNEAQ. The length of the CDR3 is 14 residues. V was shortened by 5 bases and J by 4 bases, with 12 bases between the two germline ends. Here the CDR3 reads CASSLRPAYNEQFF. CDR3 nucleotide sequence: TGTGCCAGCAGCCTCCGGCCGGCATACAATGAGCAGTTCTTC.

The table lists this clonotype with many counts. The chain links TRBV7-9 to TRBJ1-1; D is perhaps TRBD1 (5 bases). The CDR3 is 15 amino acids. Germline V gene sequence: CDR1 SEHNR, CDR2 FQNEAQ (reference sequence). The V end lost 6 bases, the J end lost 3 bases, and 17 bases lay between the germline ends. The CDR3 DNA follows: TGTGCCAGCAGTTCCGGGGCTCGGAGGGACACTGAAGCTTTCTTT. As protein: CASSSGARRDTEAFF. The full variable domain, with the rest looked up from reference TRBV7-9 and TRBJ1-1, is DTGVSQNPRHKITKRGQNVTFRCDPISEHNRLYWYRQTLGQGPEFLTYFQNEAQLEKSRLLSDRFSAERPKGSFSTLEIQRTEQGDSAMYLCASSSGARRDTEAFFGQGTRLTVV.

In its sample, this clonotype was seen a few times. One end of the junction fails to match germline, which may point to a read error. The V gene is TRBV9, the J gene TRBJ2-7; D not resolved. This CDR3 has 12 amino acids. CDR1 and CDR2 (germline): SGDLS, YYNGEE. Here the CDR3 reads CLTPFALGEQYF. CDR3 nucleotides: TGCCTGACGCCGTTCGCCCTGGGAGAGCAGTACTTC.